This TCR beta chain was identified during a study of OX40 agonist ivuxolimab in advanced cancers. V lost 4 bases and J lost 7; bases outside the gene matches: 7. Germline V gene sequence: CDR1 MNHEY, CDR2 SVGAGI. The CDR3 is 16 residues long. Clones were read by immunoSEQ multiplex PCR, and TCRdb kept only the in-frame ones, dropping some. The sample comprises around 74,000 clones, around 85% of which are singletons, and around 5.5% rests with the top ten. Source: CD4+ or CD8+ T cells sorted from blood, taken in a trial of the OX40 agonist ivuxolimab. This sequence was found in an adult with an advanced solid tumor such as melanoma, head and neck, liver or kidney cancer. The chain is built from TRBV6-5 and TRBJ2-1; 13 bases match TRBD2. This CDR3 reads CASSFRTSGSRNEQFF. The CDR3 DNA follows: TGTGCCAGCAGTTTCCGGACTAGCGGGAGTAGGAATGAGCAGTTCTTC.